The clone carrying this T cell receptor (beta chain) was recorded only once. Its antigen is unidentified. The data were obtained in a study of blood T cells in healthy people across ages. Findings and limits, study-wide: Nothing was known about donor CMV status, and this possibly confounded expanded clonotype changes.

Primed by a sample-barcoded 5' primer and a J-beta primer mix, a second PCR proceeded for 7 to 11 cycles. TCRdb fed the 5' RACE reads into MiXCR, producing one record per CDR3 protein. Of about 1,400,000 distinct CDR3 sequences in the sample, approximately 42% were seen once. This receptor was obtained from a woman under 30 in good health. Sequencing input: blood.

CDR3 residues: CASSGSTIPDTQYF. In DNA form, the CDR3 reads TGTGCCAGCAGTGGGTCAACTATCCCAGATACGCAGTATTTT. The chain carries TRBV2 and TRBJ2-3; D remains unclear. The CDR3 covers 14 residues. Germline CDR1 SNHLY, CDR2 FYNNEI. V was shortened by 4 bases and J by 4 bases, with 12 bases between the two germline ends. The full variable domain, with the rest looked up from reference TRBV2 and TRBJ2-3, is EPEVTQTPSHQVTQMGQEVILRCVPISNHLYFYWYRQILGQKVEFLVSFYNNEISEKSEIFDDQFSVERPDGSNFTLKIRSTKLEDSAMYFCASSGSTIPDTQYFGPGTRLTVL.